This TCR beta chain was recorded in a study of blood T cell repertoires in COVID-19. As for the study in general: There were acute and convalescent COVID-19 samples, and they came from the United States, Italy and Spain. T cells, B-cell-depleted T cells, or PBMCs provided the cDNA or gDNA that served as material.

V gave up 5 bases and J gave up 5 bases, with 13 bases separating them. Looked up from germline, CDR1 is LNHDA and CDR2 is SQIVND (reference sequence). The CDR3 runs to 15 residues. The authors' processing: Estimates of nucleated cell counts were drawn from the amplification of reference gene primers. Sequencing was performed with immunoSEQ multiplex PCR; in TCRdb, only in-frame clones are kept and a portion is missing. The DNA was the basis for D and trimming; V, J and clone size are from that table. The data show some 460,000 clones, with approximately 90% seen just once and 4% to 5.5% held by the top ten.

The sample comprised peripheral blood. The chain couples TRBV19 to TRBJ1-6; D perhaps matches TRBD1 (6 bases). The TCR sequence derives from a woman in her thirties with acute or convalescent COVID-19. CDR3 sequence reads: CASSSGTLDNSPLHF. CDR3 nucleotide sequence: TGTGCCAGTAGTTCCGGGACACTCGATAATTCACCCCTCCACTTT.